The present entry profiles one T cell receptor beta chain with its context. Its cognate antigen has yet to be identified. Base qualities were left out, and no much larger clone turns up one base away. The trim is 3 bases for V and 5 bases for J, with a gap of 7 bases between the germline ends. The CDR3 spans 12 residues, from the cysteine through the phenylalanine. Only the CDR3 portion is preserved as DNA: 36 bases, with reading frame beginning at the first base. The germline V gene specifies MDHEN as CDR1 and SYDVKM as CDR2. The data derive from a study of blood T cells in healthy people across ages (dated by TCRdb to about 2015). A note on the overall study: In model experiments, template switching captured roughly one uniquely barcoded TCR beta cDNA molecule for every two T cells. To avoid experimental bias, donors of different ages were spread randomly across the sequencing lanes. Using deep sequencing normalized with unique cDNA molecular identifiers, the study measured how TCR beta repertoire diversity changes with age. The study analyzed two additional independent replicas of 1 million unique cDNA reads from the same blood draw for two donors, one aged 18 to 30 and one aged 80 or older. Four age groups were formed from the donors: young (average roughly 16 years), middle-aged (just under 40), aged (approximately 60) and long-lived (approximately 78).

Findings and caveats that apply to the study as a whole: Compared with the aged group, the long-lived group had more naive CD4+ T cells, fewer expanded clones and increased TCR diversity, suggesting age selection. The percentage of naive T cells measured by flow cytometry correlated strongly with observed TCR beta diversity. Observed TCR beta diversity per million T cells fell roughly linearly with age, and a significant reduction was already apparent by age roughly 40. Because profiling used bulk unsorted PBMCs, naive and antigen-experienced compartments could not be compared conclusively. Estimates of total diversity from one million sequenced T cells were regarded as lower bounds and underestimates. Because the CMV infection status of the donors was unknown, age-related changes in expanded clonotypes may potentially have been confounded.

The library was generated by 5' RACE. Sequencing instrument: Illumina HiSeq 2500. A second PCR of roughly 6 to 11 cycles was run with a J-beta primer mix and a sample-barcoded 5' primer. Each TCR beta cDNA molecule received a unique molecular identifier from a template-switch 5' adaptor carrying 12 random nucleotides. Each sample yielded at least 3 million CDR3-containing paired-end reads. The Mint cDNA synthesis kit, primed by a TRBC-specific oligonucleotide, was used to synthesize first-strand cDNA from all RNA. Following uracil-DNA glycosylase treatment, a first 18-cycle PCR with universal primers M1SS and BC2_uni_R was performed on all cDNA. The original methods were these. Normalization of each sample was performed by random selection of 1 million high-quality reads, each carrying a distinct molecular identifier. Reads with shared molecular identifiers were discarded instead of being binned into consensus sequences. MiTCR, set to a Q25 quality threshold and the strictest error-elimination algorithm, was used for CDR3 identification, clonotype clustering and error correction. A nonparametric unseen species model with Euler transformation was used to estimate a lower bound on total TCR beta diversity. TCRdb redid the processing of the public reads, applying fastp at Q25 and MiXCR, and retained in-frame beta chains. Each record represents a unique CDR3 protein, reported with the most common genes and DNA among its rows. The V and J calls here are based on TCRdb, not the publication. This sample has approximately 810,000 distinct CDR3 sequences in its table, and around 30% of those were observed once. The ten biggest clones cover around 16% of the sample.

Systemically healthy Caucasian individuals from Russia, about 38 in total and aged about 6 to 100 years, were included as donors. Approximately 9.7 milliliters of peripheral blood were drawn from each donor into EDTA-treated Vacutainer tubes. PBMCs were isolated by Ficoll-Paque density-gradient centrifugation, with at least 6 million obtained per sample. Trizol reagent was used to extract total RNA from the PBMCs, yielding at least 5 micrograms per sample. The percentages of naive CD45RAhigh/CD27high T cells were determined by flow cytometry on a PBMC aliquot from every donor. The sequence links TRBV28 to TRBJ1-2; a confident D gene designation cannot be given. The receptor was isolated from a woman older than 75 in good health. The material sequenced was blood. The nucleotides are TGTGCCAGCAGTTTTCGGACGTATGGCTACACCTTC. Its translation is CASSFRTYGYTF.